The TCR beta chain described here comes from a study of T cells in Graves' hyperthyroidism and ophthalmopathy. Study details: The authors collected peripheral blood at initial diagnosis, before any treatment.

It was considered stable Graves' hyperthyroidism when ophthalmopathy did not progress within 18 months. The hyperthyroidism was newly diagnosed and had lasted under 2 months; the patients were aged 18 to 65. The study excluded patients with uncontrolled infection, other autoimmune disease, pregnancy or lactation. Germline values: CDR1 SSHAT, CDR2 FNYEAQ (reference sequence). The CDR3 is made up of 13 amino acids. In this sample, this clonotype turned up a few times. A read error may account for a junction end that differs from germline. Amplification of TCR beta CDR3 regions was performed using RNA transcripts as template. During a first-round RT-PCR of the TCR CDR3, the HTBI primer set was used. TCRdb reprocessed the multiplex PCR reads via MiXCR and lists one record per CDR3 protein. Altogether 300,000 to 350,000 distinct CDR3 sequences are present, roughly 17% being singletons, with the ten largest covering 33%.

The sequence was obtained from a man aged 30 to 45 with Graves' hyperthyroidism. The sequenced sample consisted of blood. J is TRBJ2-3 and V is TRBV7-7, with D perhaps TRBD2 (7 bases). For the CDR3, the DNA is TGTGCTAGCAGCCCGGGGGGCATCGATACGCAGTATTTT. Its protein is CASSPGGIDTQYF.